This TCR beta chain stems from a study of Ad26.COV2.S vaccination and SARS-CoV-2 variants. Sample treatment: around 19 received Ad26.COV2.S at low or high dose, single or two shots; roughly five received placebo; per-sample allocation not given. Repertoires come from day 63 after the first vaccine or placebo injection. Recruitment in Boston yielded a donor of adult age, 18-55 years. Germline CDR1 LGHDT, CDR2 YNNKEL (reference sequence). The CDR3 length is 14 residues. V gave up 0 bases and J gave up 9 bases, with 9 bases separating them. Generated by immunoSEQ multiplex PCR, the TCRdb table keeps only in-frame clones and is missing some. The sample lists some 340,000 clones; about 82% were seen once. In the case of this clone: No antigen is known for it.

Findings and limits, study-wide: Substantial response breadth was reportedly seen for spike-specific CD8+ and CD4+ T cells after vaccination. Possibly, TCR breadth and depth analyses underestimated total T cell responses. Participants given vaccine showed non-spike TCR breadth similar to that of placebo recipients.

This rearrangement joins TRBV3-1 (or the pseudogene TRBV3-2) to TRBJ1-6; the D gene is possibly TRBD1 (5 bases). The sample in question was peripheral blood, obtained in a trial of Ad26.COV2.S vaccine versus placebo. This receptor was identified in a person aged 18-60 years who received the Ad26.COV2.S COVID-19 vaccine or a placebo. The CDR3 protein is CASSQDWRGSPLHF. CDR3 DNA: TGTGCCAGCAGCCAAGATTGGAGGGGTTCACCCCTCCACTTT.